This TCR beta chain emerged from a study of blood T cell repertoires in COVID-19. Study-level background: T cells, B-cell-depleted T cells, or PBMCs supplied cDNA or gDNA.

Recruited during active infection, patients (from Seattle) were subsequently followed longitudinally. Per the study methods: Counts of nucleated cells, estimated from reference gene primer amplification, were obtained. Libraries were prepared by immunoSEQ multiplex PCR; TCRdb keeps only in-frame clonotypes and omits some of them. The DNA was the basis for D and trimming; V, J and clone size are from that table. The table shows 15,000 to 20,000 clones, with around 77% occurring only once. The CDR3 contains 13 residues. After removal of 4 bases from V and 5 bases from J, the junction contained 2 bases not matched to a gene. Germline V gene sequence: CDR1 SGHTA, CDR2 FQGNSA.

The specimen was peripheral blood. The chain has TRBV7-2 and TRBJ1-3, with 7 bases lining up with TRBD1. The TCR comes from a man aged 65-85 years with COVID-19, enrolled during active disease. Here the CDR3 reads CASSWTGRNTIYF. DNA of the CDR3: TGTGCCAGCAGCTGGACAGGAAGAAACACCATATATTTT.